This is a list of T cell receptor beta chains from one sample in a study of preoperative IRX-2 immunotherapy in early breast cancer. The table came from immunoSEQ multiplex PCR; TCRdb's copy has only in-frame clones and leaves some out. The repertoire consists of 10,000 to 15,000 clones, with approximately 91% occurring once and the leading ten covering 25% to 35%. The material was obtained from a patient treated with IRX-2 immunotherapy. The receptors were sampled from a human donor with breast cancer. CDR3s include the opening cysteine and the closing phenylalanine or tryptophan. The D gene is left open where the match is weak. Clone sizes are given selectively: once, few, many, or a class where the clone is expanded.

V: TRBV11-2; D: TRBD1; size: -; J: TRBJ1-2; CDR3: CASSSRDRGLYGYTF; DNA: TGTGCCAGCAGCTCCCGGGACAGGGGGCTTTATGGCTACACCTTC
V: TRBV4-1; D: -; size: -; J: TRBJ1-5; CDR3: CASSQVARGASNQPQHF; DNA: TGCGCCAGCAGCCAAGTCGCAAGGGGCGCCAGTAATCAGCCCCAGCATTTT
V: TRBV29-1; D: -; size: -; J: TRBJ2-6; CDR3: CSVEGGLGANVLTF; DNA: TGCAGCGTTGAGGGGGGACTTGGGGCCAACGTCCTGACTTTC
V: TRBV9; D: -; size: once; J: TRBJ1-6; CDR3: CASQESYNSPLHF; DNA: TGTGCCAGCCAGGAGAGTTATAATTCACCCCTCCACTTT
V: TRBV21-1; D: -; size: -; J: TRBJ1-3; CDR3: CASSKGLNRGSGNTIYF; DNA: TGTGCCAGCAGCAAAGGGTTGAACAGGGGGTCTGGAAACACCATATATTTT
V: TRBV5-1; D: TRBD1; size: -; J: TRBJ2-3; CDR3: CASSWDRESAQYF; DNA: TGCGCCAGCAGTTGGGACAGGGAGAGTGCGCAGTATTTT
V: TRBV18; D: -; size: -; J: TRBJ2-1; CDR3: CASSRGEGRYNEQFF; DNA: TGTGCCAGCTCACGGGGAGAAGGACGATACAATGAGCAGTTCTTC
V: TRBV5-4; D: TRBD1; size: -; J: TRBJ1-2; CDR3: CASSLDPSRQGGRYTF; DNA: TGTGCCAGCAGCTTGGACCCCTCTAGACAGGGGGGCCGCTACACCTTC
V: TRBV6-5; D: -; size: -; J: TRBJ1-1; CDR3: CASSTGYGGTEAFF; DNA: TGTGCCAGCAGTACAGGGTACGGTGGCACTGAAGCTTTCTTT
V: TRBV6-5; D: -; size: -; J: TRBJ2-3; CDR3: CASSYLMQGGTDTQYF; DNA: TGTGCCAGCAGTTACTTGATGCAGGGCGGCACAGATACGCAGTATTTT
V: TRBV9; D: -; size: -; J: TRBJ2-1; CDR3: CASSVRPGGNEQFF; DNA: TGTGCCAGCAGCGTGAGGCCCGGAGGCAATGAGCAGTTCTTC
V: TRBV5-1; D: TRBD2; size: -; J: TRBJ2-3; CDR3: CASSLVFGGAEDTQYF; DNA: TGCGCCAGCAGCTTAGTGTTCGGGGGGGCGGAAGATACGCAGTATTTT
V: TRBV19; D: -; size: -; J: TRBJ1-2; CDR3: CASTDGASRSNYGYTF; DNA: TGTGCCAGTACCGATGGGGCGTCTCGGTCTAACTATGGCTACACCTTC
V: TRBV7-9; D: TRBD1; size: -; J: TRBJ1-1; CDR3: CASSPREDRGNTEAFF; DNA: TGTGCCAGCAGCCCCCGAGAGGACAGGGGGAACACTGAAGCTTTCTTT
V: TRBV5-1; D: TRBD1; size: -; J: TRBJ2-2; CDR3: CASSGTGTGQDGELFF; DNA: TGCGCCAGCAGCGGAACCGGGACAGGGCAGGACGGGGAGCTGTTTTTT
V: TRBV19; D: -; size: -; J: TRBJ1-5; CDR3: CASSIGTGQPQHF; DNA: TGTGCCAGTAGTATAGGTACGGGTCAGCCCCAGCATTTT
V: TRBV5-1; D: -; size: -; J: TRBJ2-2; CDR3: CASSLALGAGELFF; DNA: TGCGCCAGCAGCTTGGCTTTGGGGGCCGGGGAGCTGTTTTTT
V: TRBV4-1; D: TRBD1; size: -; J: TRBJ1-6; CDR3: CASSRLDRENSPLHF; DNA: TGCGCCAGCAGCCGACTGGACAGGGAGAATTCACCCCTCCACTTT
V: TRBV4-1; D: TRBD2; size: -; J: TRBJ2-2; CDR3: CASAPSPGGPAGELFF; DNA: TGCGCCAGCGCGCCGTCACCGGGGGGACCTGCCGGGGAGCTGTTTTTT
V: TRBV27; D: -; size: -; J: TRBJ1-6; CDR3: CASSPQTWSPLHF; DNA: TGTGCCAGCAGTCCCCAGACCTGGTCACCCCTCCACTTT
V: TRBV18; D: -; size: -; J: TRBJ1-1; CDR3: CASSPPPGRGNTEAFF; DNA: TGTGCCAGCTCACCACCTCCCGGACGGGGGAACACTGAAGCTTTCTTT
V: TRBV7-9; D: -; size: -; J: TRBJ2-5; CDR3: CASSFSWGETQYF; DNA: TGTGCCAGCAGCTTTAGTTGGGGGGAGACCCAGTACTTC
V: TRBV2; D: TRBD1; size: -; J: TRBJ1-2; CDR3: CASRNPGQGNYGYTF; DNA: TGTGCCAGCAGAAACCCGGGACAGGGAAACTATGGCTACACCTTC
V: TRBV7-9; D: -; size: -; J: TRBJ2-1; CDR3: CASSPPDAQYNEQFF; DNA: TGTGCCAGCAGCCCGCCGGACGCTCAATACAATGAGCAGTTCTTC
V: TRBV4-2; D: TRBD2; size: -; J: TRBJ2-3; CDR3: CASSQALAESDTQYF; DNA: TGTGCCAGCAGCCAAGCGCTAGCGGAGTCAGATACGCAGTATTTT
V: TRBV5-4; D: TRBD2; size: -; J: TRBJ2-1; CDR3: CASSSLSLAGGDNEQFF; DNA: TGTGCCAGCAGCTCGTTATCTCTAGCGGGGGGAGACAATGAGCAGTTCTTC
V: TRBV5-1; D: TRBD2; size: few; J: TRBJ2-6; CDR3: CASSLEGGGAAGANVLTF; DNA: TGCGCCAGCAGCTTGGAAGGCGGGGGGGCCGCTGGGGCCAACGTCCTGACTTTC
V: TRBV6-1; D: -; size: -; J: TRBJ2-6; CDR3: CASSEGWAGANVLTF; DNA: TGTGCCAGCAGTGAAGGGTGGGCTGGGGCCAACGTCCTGACTTTC
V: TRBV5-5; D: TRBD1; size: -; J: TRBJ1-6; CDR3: CASSLATGNNSPLHF; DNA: TGTGCCAGCAGCTTGGCGACAGGGAATAATTCACCCCTCCACTTT
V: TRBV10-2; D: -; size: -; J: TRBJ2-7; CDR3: CASSESHEQYF; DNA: TGCGCCAGCAGTGAGTCTCACGAGCAGTACTTC